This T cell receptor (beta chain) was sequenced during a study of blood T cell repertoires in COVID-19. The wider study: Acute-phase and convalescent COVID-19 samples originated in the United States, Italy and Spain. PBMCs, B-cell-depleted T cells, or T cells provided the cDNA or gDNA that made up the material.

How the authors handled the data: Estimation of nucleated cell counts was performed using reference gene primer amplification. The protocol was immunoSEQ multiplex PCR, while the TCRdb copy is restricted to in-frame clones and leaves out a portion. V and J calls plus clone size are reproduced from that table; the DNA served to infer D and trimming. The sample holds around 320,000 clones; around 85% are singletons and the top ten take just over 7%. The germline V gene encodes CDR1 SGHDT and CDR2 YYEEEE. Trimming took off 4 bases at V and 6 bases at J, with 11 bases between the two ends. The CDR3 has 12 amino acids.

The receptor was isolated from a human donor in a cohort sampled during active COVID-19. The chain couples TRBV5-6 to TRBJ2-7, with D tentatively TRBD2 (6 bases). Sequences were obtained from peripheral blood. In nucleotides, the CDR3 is TGTGCCAGCAGCCCGGGAGCCCTCGAGCAGTACTTC. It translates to CASSPGALEQYF.